The next 22 T cell receptor beta chains were all read from a single sample in a study of blood T cell repertoires in COVID-19. Using immunoSEQ multiplex PCR, the repertoire was profiled, and TCRdb retains in-frame clones only, with some absent. The sample includes 100,000 to 120,000 clones, 85% of them seen just once. The sequenced material came from peripheral blood. Source of these receptors: a human donor in a cohort sampled during active COVID-19.

J is TRBJ1-5 and V is TRBV5-1; D is ambiguous. Germline V gives CDR1 SGHRS, CDR2 YFSETQ. The CDR3 is 14 amino acids. The ends were cut back, 4 bases at V and 0 bases at J, with 8 bases in the middle. CDR3: CASSHGDSNQPQHF. The CDR3 DNA sequence: TGCGCCAGCAGCCACGGGGATAGCAATCAGCCCCAGCATTTT.

This chain connects TRBV6-2 or TRBV6-3 to TRBJ1-2; 12 bases are shared with TRBD1. From germline, CDR1 is MNHEY and CDR2 SVGEGT. V lost 5 bases and J lost 5; bases outside the gene matches: 6. The CDR3 runs to 15 residues. The CDR3 here is CASSHRGQGAYGYTF. The CDR3 DNA reads TGTGCCAGCAGTCATCGGGGACAGGGGGCGTATGGCTACACCTTC.

The chain has TRBV20-1 and TRBJ1-2; D unclear. Deletions cut 2 bases from V and 8 bases from J, with 9 bases between. Germline V lookup: CDR1 DFQATT, CDR2 SNEGSKA (reference sequence). The CDR3 sequence is 11 residues long. The CDR3 here is CSARNQKGYTF. CDR3 nucleotide sequence: TGCAGTGCTAGAAATCAGAAGGGCTACACCTTC.

V and J are TRBV9 and TRBJ2-2; TRBD1 matches 9 bases. Germline values: CDR1 SGDLS, CDR2 YYNGEE. The ends lost 6 bases at V and 6 bases at J; junction bases unmatched: 6. This CDR3 region has 14 residues. CDR3 protein: CASMGQGGAGELFF. Here the CDR3 DNA reads TGTGCCAGCATGGGACAGGGAGGGGCCGGGGAGCTGTTTTTT.

The chain employs TRBV10-2 and TRBJ1-1; perhaps TRBD1 as D (6 bases). The CDR3 contains 15 residues. Germline loops: CDR1 WSHSY, CDR2 SAAADI. V lost 7 bases and J lost 0, with 15 bases in between. The CDR3 DNA reads TGCGCCAGCAACCACCATACAGGGTTGAACACTGAAGCTTTCTTT. Translated, it gives CASNHHTGLNTEAFF.

The CDR3 region is CASSLVSGVYNEQFF. CDR3 in DNA: TGTGCCAGCAGCTTAGTAAGCGGGGTGTACAATGAGCAGTTCTTC. The chain is built from TRBV7-2 and TRBJ2-1, with 7 bases aligning to TRBD2. The CDR3 consists of 15 residues. The trim removed 1 base at V and 4 bases at J, leaving 4 bases unmatched. The germline V gene has CDR1 SGHTA and CDR2 FQGNSA.

V and J are TRBV6-5 and TRBJ1-5; 8 positions agree with TRBD1. This CDR3 is built from 15 residues. Germline CDR1 MNHEY, CDR2 SVGAGI. V lost 6 bases to trimming and J lost 3 bases; unmatched junction nucleotides: 7. The CDR3 protein is CASRLTGANNQPQHF. CDR3 nucleotide sequence: TGTGCCAGCAGGCTGACAGGGGCTAACAATCAGCCCCAGCATTTT.

V is TRBV9 and J is TRBJ2-3; the D gene is possibly TRBD2 (7 bases). With 6 bases removed from V and 3 bases from J, the gap between germline ends came to 17 bases. Germline V gives CDR1 SGDLS, CDR2 YYNGEE. There are 15 residues in the CDR3. The CDR3 DNA follows: TGTGCCAGCACCCCTGGGGGGGGCCGAACAGATACGCAGTATTTT. This codes for CASTPGGGRTDTQYF.

V is TRBV5-1 and J is TRBJ1-4; D is undetermined. The length of the CDR3 is 14 residues. The germline V gene encodes CDR1 SGHRS and CDR2 YFSETQ. Trimming stripped 0 bases from V and 7 bases from J, with 10 bases between. CDR3 DNA: TGCGCCAGCAGCTTGGGAGGGATTGGTGAAAAACTGTTTTTT. Its translation: CASSLGGIGEKLFF. Combining the CDR3 with reference TRBV5-1 and TRBJ1-4 gives the whole variable domain KAGVTQTPRYLIKTRGQQVTLSCSPISGHRSVSWYQQTPGQGLQFLFEYFSETQRNKGNFPGRFSGRQFSNSRSEMNVSTLELGDSALYLCASSLGGIGEKLFFGSGTQLSVL.

The J gene is TRBJ1-4, the V gene TRBV5-6; TRBD1 is a possible D gene (6 bases). Germline V CDR1 and CDR2: SGHDT, YYEEEE. V was shortened by 0 bases and J by 1 base, with 13 bases between the two germline ends. The CDR3 runs 17 residues. The CDR3 DNA reads as TGTGCCAGCAGCTTGGCGGCAGGGGCGCGAACTAATGAAAAACTGTTTTTT. It is translated as CASSLAAGARTNEKLFF. Supplemented by reference TRBV5-6 and TRBJ1-4, the full variable domain reads DAGVTQSPTHLIKTRGQQVTLRCSPKSGHDTVSWYQQALGQGPQFIFQYYEEEERQRGNFPDRFSGHQFPNYSSELNVNALLLGDSALYLCASSLAAGARTNEKLFFGSGTQLSVL.

This clone was recorded only once. This chain links TRBV5-1 with TRBJ1-1; D perhaps matches TRBD1 (5 bases). Germline assignment: CDR1 SGHRS and CDR2 YFSETQ. This CDR3 region has 15 residues. Trimming removed 3 bases at V and 3 bases at J, with 15 bases between. As DNA, the CDR3 is TGCGCCAGCAGCTCTGGGACTGGCTACGACACTGAAGCTTTCTTT. As protein: CASSSGTGYDTEAFF.

The chain links TRBV6-2 or TRBV6-3 to TRBJ1-1; 9 nucleotides align to TRBD1. Germline V gene sequence: CDR1 MNHEY, CDR2 SVGEGT. V was clipped by 0 bases and J by 0 bases; unmatched bases: 8. The CDR3 runs to 18 residues. In nucleotides, the CDR3 is TGTGCCAGCAGTTACTCGAGGACAGGGGTTGGGGTGAACACTGAAGCTTTCTTT. Amino acid sequence: CASSYSRTGVGVNTEAFF.

This clone was detected only once. DNA of the CDR3: TGTGCCAGCAGCTTGGACCGCGGGCACTACAATGAGCAGTTCTTC. This encodes CASSLDRGHYNEQFF. The genes are TRBV5-4 and TRBJ2-1, with a tentative D call TRBD2 (5 bases). Germline assignment: CDR1 SGHNT and CDR2 YYREEE (reference sequence). Deletions cut 0 bases from V and 3 bases from J, with 10 bases between. This CDR3 contains 15 residues.

The sample holds a few counts of this clone. The rearrangement uses TRBV20-1 and TRBJ1-1; 8 nucleotides match TRBD1. This CDR3 region has 13 residues. V lost 3 bases to trimming and J lost 3 bases; unmatched junction nucleotides: 3. In germline, CDR1 is DFQATT, CDR2 SNEGSKA (reference sequence). The CDR3 nucleotides read TGCAGTGCTAGTTCGGACAGGGACACTGAAGCTTTCTTT. Its translation: CSASSDRDTEAFF.

This clone has only a few counts. This chain connects TRBV10-2 to TRBJ2-3, with 8 bases identical to TRBD1. The V gene end was trimmed by 1 base and the J gene end by 2 bases; junction bases not matched to a gene: 5. Germline CDR1 is WSHSY and CDR2 is SAAADI. The CDR3 sequence is 16 residues long. CDR3 DNA sequence: TGCGCCAGCAGTGAGTGGGGGACAGGACACACAGATACGCAGTATTTT. Protein: CASSEWGTGHTDTQYF.

There are a few counts of this clone. The rearrangement joins TRBV2 to TRBJ1-4, with a tentative D call TRBD1 (5 bases). CDR1 and CDR2 (germline): SNHLY, FYNNEI. The CDR3 is 17 residues long. Deletions cut 5 bases from V and 2 bases from J, with 18 bases between. The DNA of the CDR3 is TGTGCCAGCAGTACTGGACACCCGCGGGGGACTAATGAAAAACTGTTTTTT. It encodes CASSTGHPRGTNEKLFF.

V gene TRBV29-1 combines with J gene TRBJ2-7; no firm D call. Trimming took off 0 bases at V and 5 bases at J, with 11 bases between the two ends. This CDR3 has 13 amino acids. Germline V gives CDR1 SQVTM, CDR2 ANQGSEA. CDR3 loop: CSVEDPRWNEQYF. CDR3 nucleotides: TGCAGCGTTGAAGATCCGCGGTGGAACGAGCAGTACTTC.

The chain carries TRBV9 and TRBJ2-5, with 10 positions matching TRBD1. Losses at the gene ends were 5 bases for V and 5 bases for J; bases not matched to a gene: 9. Per germline, CDR1 SGDLS and CDR2 YYNGEE. The CDR3 runs 15 residues. The CDR3 DNA reads as TGTGCCAGCAGTCCTCCGGGACAGGGGAGGGAGACCCAGTACTTC. Translated, it gives CASSPPGQGRETQYF.

This clone was detected only once. The genes are TRBV7-9 and TRBJ2-1; 10 bases are shared with TRBD2. Germline V gene lookup returns CDR1 SEHNR and CDR2 FQNEAQ (reference sequence). V dropped 0 bases and J dropped 7; count of bases not matched to a gene: 3. The CDR3 has 15 amino acids. This CDR3 is CASSLAAGGLNEQFF. The CDR3 DNA reads as TGTGCCAGCAGCTTAGCAGCGGGGGGGCTGAATGAGCAGTTCTTC.

This clone was seen only once. The gene calls are TRBV12-5 and TRBJ2-1; D is perhaps TRBD1 (6 bases). V lost 2 bases and J lost 8, with 10 bases in between. The CDR3 loop spans 13 amino acids. The germline CDR1 and CDR2 sequences are LGHNT and FRNRAP. CDR3: CASGLTGSHEQFF. The CDR3 DNA reads as TGTGCTAGTGGTTTGACAGGGTCCCATGAGCAGTTCTTC.

This chain uses TRBV27 with TRBJ1-1, with D tentatively TRBD1 (6 bases). CDR1 and CDR2 from the germline V gene are MNHEY and SMNVEV (reference sequence). CDR3 length: 16 residues. The ends were cut back, 5 bases at V and 2 bases at J, with 18 bases in the middle. The CDR3 loop reads CASSPLRGRDNTEAFF. The CDR3 coding sequence is TGTGCCAGCAGTCCCCTCAGGGGCCGAGATAACACTGAAGCTTTCTTT.

The chain recombines TRBV7-8 with TRBJ2-7; D is undetermined. Trimming removed 0 bases from V and 3 bases from J, with 9 bases in between. Germline V CDR1 and CDR2: SGHVS, FQNEAQ. The CDR3 totals 14 residues. The CDR3 here is CASSLAPGIYEQYF. DNA for the CDR3: TGTGCCAGCAGCTTAGCACCAGGCATCTACGAGCAGTACTTC.